Given below is one TCR beta chain in context. The data were taken from a study of OX40 agonist ivuxolimab in advanced cancers. Germline lookup yields CDR1 LGHNA and CDR2 YSLEER. Trimming at V came to 3 bases and at J to 3 bases, leaving 6 bases not matched to a gene. The CDR3 extends over 16 amino acids. Profiling relied on immunoSEQ multiplex PCR, and the TCRdb table lists in-frame clones only, not all of them. In the table there are 99,000 or so clones, 84% of which are singletons. This chain uses TRBV4-3 with TRBJ1-5, with TRBD1 identical over 9 bases. The sample in question was CD4+ or CD8+ T cells sorted from blood, obtained in a trial of the OX40 agonist ivuxolimab. The receptor was isolated from an adult with an advanced solid tumor such as melanoma, head and neck, liver or kidney cancer. The CDR3 bases are TGCGCCAGCAGCCAGGGTAGGACAGGGGACAATCAGCCCCAGCATTTT. Protein: CASSQGRTGDNQPQHF.